One sample yielded the 5 T cell receptor beta chains listed below, sequenced in a study of graft-versus-host responses after intestinal transplantation. Graft tissue processing released intraepithelial and lamina propria lymphocytes. Produced via immunoSEQ multiplex PCR; TCRdb's table is partial and in-frame only. The sample records approximately 16,000 clones, 67% being singletons. The sample in question was ileum tissue, obtained less than 700 days after intestinal transplantation. The receptor source for this set is a human patient who received an intestinal transplant, so some T cells may come from the graft donor.

The CDR3 reads CASRGTGMYSEQFF. As DNA, the CDR3 is TGTGCCAGCCGGGGGACAGGGATGTATAGTGAGCAGTTCTTC. The chain combines TRBV5-4 with TRBJ2-1, with TRBD1 identical over 9 bases. V dropped 7 bases and J dropped 9; count of bases not matched to a gene: 11. From germline, CDR1 is SGHNT and CDR2 YYREEE (reference sequence). This CDR3 spans 14 amino acids.

This chain joins TRBV6-1 and TRBJ2-7; D is possibly TRBD2 (6 bases). The germline CDR1 and CDR2 sequences are MNHNS and SASEGT. Trimming stripped 4 bases from V and 4 bases from J, with 17 bases between. This CDR3 is 15 amino acids long. In DNA, the CDR3 is TGTGCCAGCAGTGCAGAGGAGGGCGGCTCTTACGAGCAGTACTTC. Translated, it gives CASSAEEGGSYEQYF.

The chain couples TRBV11-3 to TRBJ2-2, with 7 bases matching TRBD2. The CDR3 totals 19 residues. Looked up from germline, CDR1 is SGHNT and CDR2 is YENEEA. J gave up 1 base and V 1 base, and 12 bases lay outside the gene matches. The CDR3 sequence: CASSLGGDLGGVNTGELFF. CDR3 sequence (DNA): TGTGCCAGCAGCTTAGGAGGGGACCTGGGGGGGGTGAACACCGGGGAGCTGTTTTTT.

This clone was found a few times. V usage is TRBV6-5 and J usage is TRBJ2-3; 9 bases are shared with TRBD2. V gave up 2 bases and J gave up 6 bases; unmatched junction bases: 3. Germline V gene sequence: CDR1 MNHEY, CDR2 SVGAGI. The CDR3 contains 14 residues. The CDR3 DNA sequence: TGTGCCAGCAGTTACGGCGGGGGGGCGGATACGCAGTATTTT. Translating gives CASSYGGGADTQYF.

The CDR3, as DNA: TGTGCCAGCAGGCTGACAGGCGCCAATTCACCCCTCCACTTT. Its protein product is CASRLTGANSPLHF. The chain recombines TRBV6-5 with TRBJ1-6; D might be TRBD1 (6 bases). This CDR3 has 14 amino acids. Trimming stripped 6 bases from V and 7 bases from J, with 13 bases between. Germline CDR1 is MNHEY and CDR2 is SVGAGI.